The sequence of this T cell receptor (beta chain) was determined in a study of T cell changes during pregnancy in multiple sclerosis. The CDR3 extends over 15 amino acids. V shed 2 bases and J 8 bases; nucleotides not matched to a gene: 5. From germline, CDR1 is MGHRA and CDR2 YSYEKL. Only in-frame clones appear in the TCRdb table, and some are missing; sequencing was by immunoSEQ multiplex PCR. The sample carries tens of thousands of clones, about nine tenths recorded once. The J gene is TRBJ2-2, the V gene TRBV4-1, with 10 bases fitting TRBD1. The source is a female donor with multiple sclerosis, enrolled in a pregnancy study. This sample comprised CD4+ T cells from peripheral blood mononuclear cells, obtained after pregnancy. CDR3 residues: CASSQPGTGVGELFF. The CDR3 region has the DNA TGCGCCAGCAGCCAACCCGGGACAGGGGTGGGGGAGCTGTTTTTT.